Listed below are T cell receptor beta chains from one sample, sequenced in a study of long-term antiretroviral therapy in people with HIV. Generated by immunoSEQ multiplex PCR, the TCRdb table keeps only in-frame clones and is missing some. The sample holds approximately 35,000 clones; 85% to 95% are singletons and the top ten take around 3.8%. The material sequenced was unsorted PBMCs, taken 5 to 5.5 years after starting antiretroviral therapy. These TCRs come from a woman in her fifties or sixties with HIV. Both conserved end residues are part of each CDR3. The D gene is left open where the match is weak. The size entry is marked missing in some rows and otherwise reads once, few, many or a size class.

CDR3aa: CASSSGQGNEKLFF
CDR3nt: TGTGCCAGCAGTTCCGGACAGGGGAATGAAAAACTGTTTTTT
v_gene: TRBV27
abundance: once
len: 14
d_gene: TRBD1
j_gene: TRBJ1-4

CDR3aa: CASSIRIRVSGAFF
CDR3nt: TGTGCCAGTAGTATCAGAATCCGGGTGAGTGGAGCTTTCTTT
v_gene: TRBV19
abundance: .
len: 14
d_gene: .
j_gene: TRBJ1-1

CDR3aa: CASSLATGRETQYF
CDR3nt: TGTGCCAGCAGCTTAGCGACAGGGCGAGAGACCCAGTACTTC
v_gene: TRBV7-2
abundance: .
len: 14
d_gene: TRBD1
j_gene: TRBJ2-5

CDR3aa: CASSDGQASPLHF
CDR3nt: TGTGCCAGCAGCGACGGACAGGCTTCACCCCTCCACTTT
v_gene: TRBV7-3
abundance: .
len: 13
d_gene: TRBD1
j_gene: TRBJ1-6

CDR3aa: CAWSESFAYGYTF
CDR3nt: TGTGCCTGGAGTGAGTCCTTTGCCTATGGCTACACCTTC
v_gene: TRBV30
abundance: once
len: 13
d_gene: .
j_gene: TRBJ1-2

CDR3aa: CAWSVDLVGTIYF
CDR3nt: TGTGCCTGGAGTGTGGACTTGGTCGGCACCATATATTTT
v_gene: TRBV30
abundance: .
len: 13
d_gene: .
j_gene: TRBJ1-3

CDR3aa: CAWSSGHLREQFF
CDR3nt: TGTGCCTGGAGTAGCGGGCATCTTCGTGAGCAGTTCTTC
v_gene: TRBV30
abundance: .
len: 13
d_gene: .
j_gene: TRBJ2-1

CDR3aa: CASSLQPGEGQPQHF
CDR3nt: TGTGCCAGCAGCCTCCAACCTGGGGAAGGACAGCCCCAGCATTTT
v_gene: TRBV7-3
abundance: .
len: 15
d_gene: .
j_gene: TRBJ1-5

CDR3aa: CASSRGTGGDTEAFF
CDR3nt: TGTGCCAGCTCGCGAGGGACAGGAGGGGACACTGAAGCTTTCTTT
v_gene: TRBV18
abundance: .
len: 15
d_gene: TRBD1
j_gene: TRBJ1-1

CDR3aa: CASRRTSEETQYF
CDR3nt: TGTGCCAGCAGGCGGACTTCTGAAGAGACCCAGTACTTC
v_gene: TRBV6-5
abundance: .
len: 13
d_gene: .
j_gene: TRBJ2-5

CDR3aa: CASSYYRGGVNYGYTF
CDR3nt: TGTGCCAGCAGTTACTACCGGGGGGGAGTTAACTATGGCTACACCTTC
v_gene: TRBV6-5
abundance: .
len: 16
d_gene: .
j_gene: TRBJ1-2

CDR3aa: CAWRTTGGHYGYTF
CDR3nt: TGTGCCTGGAGGACGACAGGGGGCCACTATGGCTACACCTTC
v_gene: TRBV30
abundance: .
len: 14
d_gene: TRBD1
j_gene: TRBJ1-2

CDR3aa: CASSPLSGALYNEQFF
CDR3nt: TGTGCCAGCAGCCCCCTCAGCGGGGCCCTCTACAATGAGCAGTTCTTC
v_gene: TRBV9
abundance: .
len: 16
d_gene: TRBD2
j_gene: TRBJ2-1

CDR3aa: CASTQGNIKKTEAFF
CDR3nt: TGCGCCAGCACCCAAGGGAACATTAAGAAGACTGAAGCTTTCTTT
v_gene: TRBV23-1
abundance: once
len: 15
d_gene: .
j_gene: TRBJ1-1

CDR3aa: CASSGGAQGAYGYTF
CDR3nt: TGTGCCAGCAGTGGAGGGGCACAGGGGGCCTATGGCTACACCTTC
v_gene: TRBV2
abundance: .
len: 15
d_gene: TRBD1
j_gene: TRBJ1-2

CDR3aa: CASSLEGRNTEAFF
CDR3nt: TGCGCCAGCAGCTTGGAAGGCAGAAACACTGAAGCTTTCTTT
v_gene: TRBV5-1
abundance: once
len: 14
d_gene: .
j_gene: TRBJ1-1

CDR3aa: CASSYQGSAYEQYF
CDR3nt: TGTGCCAGCAGCTACCAGGGATCCGCTTACGAGCAGTACTTC
v_gene: TRBV13
abundance: .
len: 14
d_gene: .
j_gene: TRBJ2-7

CDR3aa: CASSPSLAYEQYF
CDR3nt: TGTGCCAGCTCACCTAGTCTAGCCTACGAGCAGTACTTC
v_gene: TRBV18
abundance: .
len: 13
d_gene: .
j_gene: TRBJ2-7

CDR3aa: CASSIGLGGNQPQHF
CDR3nt: TGTGCCAGTAGTATTGGGTTGGGGGGGAATCAGCCCCAGCATTTT
v_gene: TRBV19
abundance: .
len: 15
d_gene: .
j_gene: TRBJ1-5

CDR3aa: CASSSGDGLSYGYTF
CDR3nt: TGCGCCAGCAGCAGTGGGGACGGATTAAGCTATGGCTACACCTTC
v_gene: TRBV5-1
abundance: .
len: 15
d_gene: .
j_gene: TRBJ1-2

CDR3aa: CASGTGTGVETQYF
CDR3nt: TGTGCTAGTGGTACCGGGACAGGGGTAGAGACCCAGTACTTC
v_gene: TRBV12-5
abundance: .
len: 14
d_gene: TRBD1
j_gene: TRBJ2-5

CDR3aa: CASNLRMAGAPDTQYF
CDR3nt: TGTGCCAGCAACCTCCGGATGGCGGGGGCTCCAGATACGCAGTATTTT
v_gene: TRBV7-9
abundance: .
len: 16
d_gene: .
j_gene: TRBJ2-3

CDR3aa: CASSYSTGSETQYF
CDR3nt: TGTGCCAGCAGTTACTCTACAGGGTCGGAGACCCAGTACTTC
v_gene: TRBV6-5
abundance: .
len: 14
d_gene: .
j_gene: TRBJ2-5

CDR3aa: CASRGGGTMNEKLFF
CDR3nt: TGTGCCAGCCGCGGGGGAGGGACAATGAATGAAAAACTGTTTTTT
v_gene: TRBV19
abundance: .
len: 15
d_gene: .
j_gene: TRBJ1-4

CDR3aa: CASSYPGQGRHYEQYF
CDR3nt: TGTGCCAGCAGTTACCCGGGACAGGGGAGGCACTACGAGCAGTACTTC
v_gene: TRBV6-6
abundance: once
len: 16
d_gene: TRBD1
j_gene: TRBJ2-7

CDR3aa: CASGLGDPPNTEAFF
CDR3nt: TGTGCTAGTGGCCTTGGGGATCCGCCGAACACTGAAGCTTTCTTT
v_gene: TRBV12-5
abundance: .
len: 15
d_gene: .
j_gene: TRBJ1-1